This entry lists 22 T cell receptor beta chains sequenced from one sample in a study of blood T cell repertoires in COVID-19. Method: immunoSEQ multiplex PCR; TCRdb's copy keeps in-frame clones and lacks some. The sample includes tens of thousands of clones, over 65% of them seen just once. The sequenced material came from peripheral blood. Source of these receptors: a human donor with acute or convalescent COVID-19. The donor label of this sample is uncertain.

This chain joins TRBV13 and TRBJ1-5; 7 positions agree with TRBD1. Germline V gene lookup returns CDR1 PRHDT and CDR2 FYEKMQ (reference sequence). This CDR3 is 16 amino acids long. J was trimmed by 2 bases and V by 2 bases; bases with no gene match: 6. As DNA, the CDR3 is TGTGCCAGCAGCTTAAGGGGGCCCTCGGGCAATCAGCCCCAGCATTTT. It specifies CASSLRGPSGNQPQHF.

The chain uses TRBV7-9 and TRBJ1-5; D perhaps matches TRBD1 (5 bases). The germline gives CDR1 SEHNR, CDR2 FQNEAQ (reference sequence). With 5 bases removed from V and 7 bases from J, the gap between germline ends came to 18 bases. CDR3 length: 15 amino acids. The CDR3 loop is CASSLGDSSGQPQHF. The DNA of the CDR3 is TGTGCCAGCAGCCTAGGGGACTCCTCCGGGCAGCCCCAGCATTTT.

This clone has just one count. The CDR3 nucleotides are TGCGCCAGCAGCCCGACACCGGGACAGGAATACGAGCAGTACGTC. This sequence encodes CASSPTPGQEYEQYV. The genes are TRBV5-1 and TRBJ2-7, with 8 bases that match TRBD1. The CDR3 has 15 amino acids. The germline V gene encodes CDR1 SGHRS and CDR2 YFSETQ. Trimming took 4 bases from V and 4 from J; bases not matched to a gene: 10.

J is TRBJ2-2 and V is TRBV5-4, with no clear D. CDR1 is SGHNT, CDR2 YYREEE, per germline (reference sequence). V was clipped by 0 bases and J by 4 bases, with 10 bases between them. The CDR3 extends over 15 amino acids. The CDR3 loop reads CASSLASGATGELFF. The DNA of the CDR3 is TGTGCCAGCAGCTTGGCCTCCGGAGCCACCGGGGAGCTGTTTTTT.

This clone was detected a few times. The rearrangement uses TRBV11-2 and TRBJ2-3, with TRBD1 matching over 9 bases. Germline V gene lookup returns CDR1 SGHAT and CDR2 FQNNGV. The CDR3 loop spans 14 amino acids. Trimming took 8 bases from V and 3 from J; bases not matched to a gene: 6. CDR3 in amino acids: CASGDRGGTDTQYF. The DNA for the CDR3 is TGTGCCAGCGGAGACAGGGGGGGGACAGATACGCAGTATTTT.

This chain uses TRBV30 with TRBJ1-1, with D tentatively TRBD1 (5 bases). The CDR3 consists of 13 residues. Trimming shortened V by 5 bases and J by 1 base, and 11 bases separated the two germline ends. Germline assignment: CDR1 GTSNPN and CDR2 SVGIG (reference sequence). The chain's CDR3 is CAWCTGPNTEAFF. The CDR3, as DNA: TGTGCCTGGTGTACAGGCCCGAACACTGAAGCTTTCTTT.

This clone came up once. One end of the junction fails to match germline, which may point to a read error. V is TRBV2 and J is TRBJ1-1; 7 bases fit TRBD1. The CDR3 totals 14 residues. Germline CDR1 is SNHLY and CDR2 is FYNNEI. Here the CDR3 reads CASTETGVNTEAFF. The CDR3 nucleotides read TGTGCCAGCACTGAAACAGGGGTGAACACTGAAGCTTTCTTT.

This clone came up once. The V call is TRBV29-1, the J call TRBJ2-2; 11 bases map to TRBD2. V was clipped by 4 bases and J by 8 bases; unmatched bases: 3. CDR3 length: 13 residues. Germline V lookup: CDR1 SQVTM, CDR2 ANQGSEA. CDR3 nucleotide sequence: TGCAGCGTTGGGACTAGCGGGTATGGGGAGCTGTTTTTT. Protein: CSVGTSGYGELFF.

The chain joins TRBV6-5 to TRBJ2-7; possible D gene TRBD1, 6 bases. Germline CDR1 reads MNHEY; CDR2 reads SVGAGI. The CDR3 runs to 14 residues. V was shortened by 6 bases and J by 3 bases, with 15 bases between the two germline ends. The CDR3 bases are TGTGCCAGCAGAGGGACACAGCTAAACTACGAGCAGTACGTC. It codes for CASRGTQLNYEQYV.

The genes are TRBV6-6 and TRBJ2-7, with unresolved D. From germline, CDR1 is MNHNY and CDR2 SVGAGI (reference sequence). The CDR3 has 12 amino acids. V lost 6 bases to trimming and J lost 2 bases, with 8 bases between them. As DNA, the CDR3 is TGTGCCAGCAGCCCAGAAACCTACGAGCAGTACGTC. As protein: CASSPETYEQYV.

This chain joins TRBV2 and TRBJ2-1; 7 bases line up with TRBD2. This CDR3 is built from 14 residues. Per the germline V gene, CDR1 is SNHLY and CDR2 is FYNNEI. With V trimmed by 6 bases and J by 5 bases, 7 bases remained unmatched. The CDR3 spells CASSPRLANNEQFF. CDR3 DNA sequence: TGTGCCAGCAGCCCAAGACTAGCCAACAATGAGCAGTTCTTC.

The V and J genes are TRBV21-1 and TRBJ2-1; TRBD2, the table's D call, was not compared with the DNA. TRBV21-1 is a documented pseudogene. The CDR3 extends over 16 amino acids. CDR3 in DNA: TGTGCCAGCAGCAAAGTCCTAGCGGGAGATTACAATGAGCAGTTCTTC. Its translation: CASSKVLAGDYNEQFF.

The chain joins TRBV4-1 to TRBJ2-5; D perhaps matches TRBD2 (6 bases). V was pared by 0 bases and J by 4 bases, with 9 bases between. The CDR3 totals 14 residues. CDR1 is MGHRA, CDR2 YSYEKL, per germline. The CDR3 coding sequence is TGCGCCAGCAGCCAAGAACGGCGGGGAGAGACCCAGTACTTC. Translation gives CASSQERRGETQYF.

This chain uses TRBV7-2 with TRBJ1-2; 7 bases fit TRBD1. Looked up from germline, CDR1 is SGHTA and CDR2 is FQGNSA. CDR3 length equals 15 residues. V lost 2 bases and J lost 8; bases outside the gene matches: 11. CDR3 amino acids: CASSLTSGTAWGYTF. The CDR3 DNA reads TGTGCCAGCAGCTTAACTTCCGGGACAGCCTGGGGCTACACCTTC.

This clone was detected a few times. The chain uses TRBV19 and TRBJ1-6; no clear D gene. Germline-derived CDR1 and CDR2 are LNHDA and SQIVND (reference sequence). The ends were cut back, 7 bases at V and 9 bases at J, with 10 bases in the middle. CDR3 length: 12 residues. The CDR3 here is CASIDAGSPLHF. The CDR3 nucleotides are TGTGCCAGTATTGACGCGGGTTCACCCCTCCACTTT.

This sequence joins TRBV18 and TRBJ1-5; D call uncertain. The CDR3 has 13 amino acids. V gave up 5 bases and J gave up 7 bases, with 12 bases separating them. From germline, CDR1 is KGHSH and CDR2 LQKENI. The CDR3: CASSGSGEQPQHF. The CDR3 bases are TGTGCCAGCTCAGGGTCTGGAGAGCAGCCCCAGCATTTT.

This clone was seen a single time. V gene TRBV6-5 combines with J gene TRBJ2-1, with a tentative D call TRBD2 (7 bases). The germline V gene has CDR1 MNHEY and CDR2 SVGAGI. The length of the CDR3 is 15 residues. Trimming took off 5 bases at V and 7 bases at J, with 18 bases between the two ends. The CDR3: CASSQRGGAKNEQFF. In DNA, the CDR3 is TGTGCCAGCAGTCAAAGGGGGGGCGCGAAAAATGAGCAGTTCTTC.

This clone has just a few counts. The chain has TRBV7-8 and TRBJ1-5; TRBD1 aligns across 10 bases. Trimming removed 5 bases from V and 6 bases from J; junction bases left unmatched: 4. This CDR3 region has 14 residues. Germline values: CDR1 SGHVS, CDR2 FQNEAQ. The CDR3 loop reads CASSTTGGGQPQHF. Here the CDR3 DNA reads TGTGCCAGCAGCACGACAGGGGGCGGTCAGCCCCAGCATTTT.

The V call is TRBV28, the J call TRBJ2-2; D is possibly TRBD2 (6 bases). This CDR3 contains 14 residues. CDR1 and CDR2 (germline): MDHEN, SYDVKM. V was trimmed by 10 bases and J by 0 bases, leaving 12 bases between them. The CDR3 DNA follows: TGTGCCATCCCGGGGGACGCGAACACCGGGGAGCTGTTTTTT. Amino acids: CAIPGDANTGELFF.

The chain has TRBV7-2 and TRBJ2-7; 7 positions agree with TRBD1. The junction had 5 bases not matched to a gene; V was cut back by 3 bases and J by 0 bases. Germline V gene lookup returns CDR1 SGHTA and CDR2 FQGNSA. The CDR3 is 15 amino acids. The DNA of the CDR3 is TGTGCCAGCAGCTTCGACAGGGTGAGCTCCTACGAGCAGTACGTC. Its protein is CASSFDRVSSYEQYV.

DNA of the CDR3: TGTGCCAGCAGTAGGATTGCCATGGGAGGAGGAGGCCAAGAGACCCAGTACTTC. This gives the protein CASSRIAMGGGGQETQYF. V usage is TRBV2 and J usage is TRBJ2-5; tentative D call: TRBD2 (6 bases). The CDR3 runs to 18 residues. The V end lost 5 bases, the J end lost 1 base, and 23 bases lay between the germline ends. The V gene's germline CDR1 is SNHLY and CDR2 FYNNEI.

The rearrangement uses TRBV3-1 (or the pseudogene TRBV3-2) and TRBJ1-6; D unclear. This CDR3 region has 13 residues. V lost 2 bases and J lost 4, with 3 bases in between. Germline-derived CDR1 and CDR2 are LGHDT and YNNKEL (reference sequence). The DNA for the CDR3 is TGTGCCAGCAGCCAACCTTATAATTCACCCCTCCACTTT. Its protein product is CASSQPYNSPLHF.